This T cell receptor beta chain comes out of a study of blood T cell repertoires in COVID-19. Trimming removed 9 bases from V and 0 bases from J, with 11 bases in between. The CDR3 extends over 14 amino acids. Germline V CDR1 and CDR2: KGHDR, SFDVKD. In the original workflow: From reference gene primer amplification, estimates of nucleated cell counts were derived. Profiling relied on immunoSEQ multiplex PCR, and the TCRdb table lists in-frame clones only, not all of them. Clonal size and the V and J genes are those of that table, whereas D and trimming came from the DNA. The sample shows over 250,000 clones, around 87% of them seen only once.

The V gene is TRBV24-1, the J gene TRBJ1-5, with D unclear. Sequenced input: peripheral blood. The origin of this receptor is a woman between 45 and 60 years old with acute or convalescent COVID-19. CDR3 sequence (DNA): TGTGCCACCGGAGGTACTTATAGCAATCAGCCCCAGCATTTT. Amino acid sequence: CATGGTYSNQPQHF.